This T cell receptor beta chain was identified during a study of CD8 T cells in Susac syndrome. TCR beta was sequenced from blood CD8+ and CD4+ T cells. Random hexamers were used to reverse transcribe roughly 0.45 to 1 ug of RNA. It was immunoSEQ multiplex PCR that amplified TCR beta CDR3 across 54 Vbeta and 13 Jbeta. TCRdb processed the immunoSEQ multiplex PCR reads anew with MiXCR; each CDR3 protein has one entry. The top ten hold about 0.11% of the sample, which has roughly 300,000 distinct CDR3 sequences, more than 75% seen once. Sequencing used CD8+ T cells from PBMCs. This TCR was sampled from a human donor with multiple sclerosis.

CDR3 amino acids: CSARPFYEGSTDTQYF. The CDR3, as DNA: TGCAGTGCTAGGCCATTCTATGAGGGGAGCACAGATACGCAGTATTTT. The gene calls are TRBV20-1 and TRBJ2-3; either TRBD1 or TRBD2 may fit D (5 bases each). The germline V gene has CDR1 DFQATT and CDR2 SNEGSKA (reference sequence). The CDR3 spans 16 residues. Trimming took 3 bases from V and 0 from J, leaving 16 bases between them.